This TCR beta chain stems from a study of neurological immune-mediated disorders. Overall study findings and caveats: The absence of shared CDR3 amino acid sequences among expanded clones across subjects suggests private repertoires in all groups.

The cDNA came from 5'RACE, which used 10-nucleotide random UMIs. MiXCR was run by TCRdb on the 5' RACE reads, yielding one entry per CDR3 protein. The table shows around 26,000 distinct CDR3 sequences, with 2.5% to 4% occurring only once. CDR1 is SGHDT, CDR2 YYEEEE, per germline. The CDR3 loop spans 14 amino acids. This clonotype was seen repeatedly, ten times or more. Its antigen is not identified. A read error may produce the germline difference seen at one junction end. Sequencing used PBMCs. The chain joins TRBV5-6 to TRBJ1-5; D is unclear. The sequence came from a woman aged 25-40 years with multiple sclerosis. The CDR3 nucleotides read TGTGCCAGCAGCTTGAGACGGAGCAATCAGCCCCAGAATTTT. Translating it yields CASSLRRSNQPQNF.